The clone carrying this T cell receptor beta chain was counted between two and nine times. The sample comes from a study of T-cell memory formation after mild COVID-19. TCRdb used MiXCR to reprocess the 5' RACE reads, holding one entry per CDR3 protein. The sample has approximately 440,000 distinct CDR3 sequences, around 20% seen once; the top ten hold more than 8%. The germline CDR1 and CDR2 sequences are SNHLY and FYNNEI. The CDR3 consists of 13 residues. Trimming cost V 3 bases and J 1 base, with 6 bases left between them. The J gene is TRBJ1-1, the V gene TRBV2; D not resolved. This sequence originates from an adult woman who had mild COVID-19 (a few samples of this study predate the infection). Cell type and time point are not known. Sequenced sample: PBMCs or a T cell subset sorted from them (not recorded which). CDR3 sequence (DNA): TGTGCCAGCAGTGAGGAGTGGAACACTGAAGCTTTCTTT. This gives the protein CASSEEWNTEAFF.